The 23 T cell receptor beta chains given below trace back to one sample, sequenced in a study of blood T cell repertoires in COVID-19. TCRdb's table, derived via immunoSEQ multiplex PCR, lists solely in-frame clones and lacks some. The repertoire holds about 200,000 clones, with 80% as singletons. Material for sequencing was PBMCs or T cells enriched from blood (not recorded which). The source is a woman in her thirties or forties with acute COVID-19.

V usage is TRBV5-1 and J usage is TRBJ2-7, with D tentatively TRBD2 (6 bases). CDR1 and CDR2 from the germline V gene are SGHRS and YFSETQ. CDR3 length equals 13 residues. The V gene lost 1 base and the J gene lost 3 bases, with 8 bases spanning the gap. The CDR3 DNA sequence: TGCGCCAGCAGCTTGCCGGGGGACTACGAGCAGTACTTC. Encoded protein: CASSLPGDYEQYF.

The chain recombines TRBV18 with TRBJ2-3; perhaps TRBD1 as D (5 bases). Trimming left V 5 bases short and J 3 bases short, with 12 bases between. This CDR3 is 14 amino acids long. Germline values: CDR1 KGHSH, CDR2 LQKENI. CDR3 residues: CASSEQGRTDTQYF. CDR3 DNA: TGTGCCAGCTCAGAGCAGGGTAGGACAGATACGCAGTATTTT. The variable domain in full, with the rest retrieved from reference TRBV18 and TRBJ2-3, is NAGVMQNPRHLVRRRGQEARLRCSPMKGHSHVYWYRQLPEEGLKFMVYLQKENIIDESGMPKERFSAEFPKEGPSILRIQQVVRGDSAAYFCASSEQGRTDTQYFGPGTRLTVL.

The chain joins TRBV6-4 to TRBJ2-1; TRBD2 is a possible D gene (7 bases). The V end was cut by 6 bases, the J end by 5 bases, with 17 bases between. This CDR3 region has 15 residues. Germline CDR1 and CDR2: MRHNA and SNTAGT. The CDR3 bases are TGTGCCAGCAGCGACACCGGGGGGCTGGACAATGAGCAGTTCTTC. Translated, it gives CASSDTGGLDNEQFF.

V and J are TRBV28 and TRBJ1-2, with 9 bases aligning to TRBD1. CDR1 and CDR2 from the germline V gene are MDHEN and SYDVKM. Unmatched junction bases numbered 6, after V lost 6 bases and J lost 7 bases. This CDR3 is 13 amino acids long. This chain's CDR3 is CASRYTGGSGYTF. In DNA, the CDR3 is TGTGCCAGCAGGTACACAGGGGGCTCTGGCTACACCTTC.

The chain uses TRBV2 and TRBJ2-1, with TRBD2 identical over 9 bases. Germline V gene lookup returns CDR1 SNHLY and CDR2 FYNNEI. CDR3 length: 13 amino acids. V dropped 7 bases and J dropped 9; count of bases not matched to a gene: 7. The CDR3 nucleotides are TGTGCCAGCACCCAGCGGGAGGCTAGTGAGCAGTTCTTC. It codes for CASTQREASEQFF. The whole variable domain, remainder taken from reference TRBV2 and TRBJ2-1, is EPEVTQTPSHQVTQMGQEVILRCVPISNHLYFYWYRQILGQKVEFLVSFYNNEISEKSEIFDDQFSVERPDGSNFTLKIRSTKLEDSAMYFCASTQREASEQFFGPGTRLTVL.

This chain connects TRBV23-1 to TRBJ1-1, with TRBD1 matching 8 bases. TRBV23-1 is identified as an open reading frame with a role that is uncertain. Trimming took 0 bases from V and 0 from J; bases not matched to a gene: 6. The CDR3 length is 17 residues. CDR3 in amino acids: CASSQSVLTGVNTEAFF. DNA for the CDR3: TGCGCCAGCAGTCAATCGGTCCTGACAGGGGTGAACACTGAAGCTTTCTTT.

This chain uses TRBV5-1 with TRBJ1-6; D might be TRBD1 (6 bases). The V gene's germline CDR1 is SGHRS and CDR2 YFSETQ. The V gene lost 0 bases and the J gene lost 6 bases, with 13 bases spanning the gap. The length of the CDR3 is 16 residues. The CDR3 is CASSLVSQGPNSPLHF. The CDR3, as DNA: TGCGCCAGCAGCTTGGTTTCGCAGGGGCCTAATTCACCCCTCCACTTT.

The rearrangement joins TRBV2 to TRBJ1-2; no reliable D call. The V gene's germline CDR1 is SNHLY and CDR2 FYNNEI. The length of the CDR3 is 14 residues. Trimming pared 2 bases from V and 2 bases from J, leaving 9 bases between. The CDR3 coding sequence is TGTGCCAGCAGTGAAATGAGAGGGAACTATGGCTACACCTTC. It specifies CASSEMRGNYGYTF.

This clone was detected once. This sequence joins TRBV10-1 and TRBJ2-5; D is ambiguous. The CDR3 covers 14 residues. From germline, CDR1 is WNHNN and CDR2 SYGVQD (reference sequence). V was clipped by 0 bases and J by 5 bases, with 10 bases between them. In nucleotides, the CDR3 is TGCGCCAGCAGTGAGTCTACACCGAGGGAGACCCAGTACTTC. Translating it yields CASSESTPRETQYF.

The chain joins TRBV2 to TRBJ2-7; D is undetermined. The CDR3 has 15 residues. V was trimmed by 1 base and J by 2 bases, leaving 12 bases between them. Germline loops: CDR1 SNHLY, CDR2 FYNNEI. The CDR3 region is CASSEVSAGAYEQYF. CDR3 nucleotides: TGTGCCAGCAGTGAAGTATCGGCAGGTGCCTACGAGCAGTACTTC.

This clone was observed a handful of times. The CDR3 sequence: CASSEALTVLYGYTF. Here the CDR3 DNA reads TGTGCCAGCAGTGAAGCGCTTACGGTCCTCTATGGCTACACCTTC. The rearrangement joins TRBV6-1 to TRBJ1-2, with D hard to call. The germline V and J ends were trimmed by 0 bases and 4 bases, with 12 bases remaining between them. CDR3 length: 15 residues. Looked up from germline, CDR1 is MNHNS and CDR2 is SASEGT.

V usage is TRBV5-6 and J usage is TRBJ2-4; a possible D gene is TRBD1 (6 bases). The V end was cut by 0 bases, the J end by 8 bases, with 9 bases between. Germline V gene data show CDR1 as SGHDT and CDR2 as YYEEEE. This CDR3 region has 13 residues. CDR3 region: CASSLDRADIQYF. The CDR3 DNA reads TGTGCCAGCAGCTTGGACAGGGCTGACATTCAGTACTTC.

This sequence joins TRBV4-2 and TRBJ1-3; D ambiguous. The CDR3 consists of 15 residues. Germline V gives CDR1 LGHNA, CDR2 YNFKEQ. The V and J ends lost 0 bases and 0 bases respectively, with 6 bases between them. CDR3 amino acids: CASSQDANSGNTIYF. CDR3 sequence (DNA): TGTGCCAGCAGCCAAGATGCGAACTCTGGAAACACCATATATTTT.

This chain connects TRBV25-1 to TRBJ2-2, with TRBD2 matching over 15 bases. The V gene's germline CDR1 is MGHDK and CDR2 SYGVNS. Trimming at V came to 1 base and at J to 6 bases, leaving 6 bases not matched to a gene. This CDR3 has 18 amino acids. CDR3 in amino acids: CASSEWGLAGGVAGELFF. The DNA for the CDR3 is TGTGCCAGCAGTGAATGGGGACTAGCGGGAGGAGTTGCCGGGGAGCTGTTTTTT.

The chain combines TRBV30 with TRBJ1-2, with 10 bases aligning to TRBD1. Germline loops: CDR1 GTSNPN, CDR2 SVGIG (reference sequence). Trimming took 4 bases from V and 6 from J; bases not matched to a gene: 5. The CDR3 covers 13 residues. The CDR3: CAWTRQGAHGYTF. CDR3 DNA sequence: TGTGCCTGGACGAGACAGGGGGCCCATGGCTACACCTTC.

This clone was found many times. The rearrangement joins TRBV7-6 to TRBJ2-1, with D possibly matching TRBD1 (8 bases). The CDR3 runs 14 residues. With 1 base removed from V and 10 bases from J, the gap between germline ends came to 14 bases. Germline V gene sequence: CDR1 SGHVS, CDR2 FNYEAQ. The CDR3 DNA is TGTGCCAGCAGCTTAGTGGGGGGGGACAGGGAGCAGTTCTTC. Translation gives CASSLVGGDREQFF.

Here the CDR3 reads CASSLGTGRVVELFF. In DNA, the CDR3 is TGTGCCAGCAGCTTAGGGACAGGAAGGGTCGTGGAGCTGTTTTTT. The genes are TRBV7-9 and TRBJ2-2; 7 bases fit TRBD1. Germline V gives CDR1 SEHNR, CDR2 FQNEAQ (reference sequence). The CDR3 consists of 15 residues. V dropped 1 base and J dropped 10; count of bases not matched to a gene: 9.

A few counts support this clone. The rearrangement links TRBV7-3 to TRBJ2-7; possibly TRBD2 for D (5 bases). The CDR3 is 14 amino acids. The V end was cut by 7 bases, the J end by 5 bases, with 18 bases between. CDR1 and CDR2 (germline): SGHTA, FQGTGA. CDR3 region: CASTIASLIHEQYF. The DNA for the CDR3 is TGTGCCAGCACCATAGCGTCACTTATCCACGAGCAGTACTTC.

The CDR3 here is CASSIDRLSGANVLTF. The CDR3 DNA reads as TGTGCCAGTAGTATCGACAGACTCTCTGGGGCCAACGTCCTGACTTTC. This chain uses TRBV19 with TRBJ2-6; the D gene is possibly TRBD1 (5 bases). Trimming cost V 3 bases and J 0 bases, with 9 bases left between them. Germline CDR1 is LNHDA and CDR2 is SQIVND (reference sequence). The length of the CDR3 is 16 residues.

The chain recombines TRBV27 with TRBJ1-2; 11 bases agree with TRBD1. This CDR3 is 12 amino acids long. Germline assignment: CDR1 MNHEY and CDR2 SMNVEV (reference sequence). Trimming cost V 5 bases and J 8 bases; bases outside gene matches: 1. The CDR3 region has the DNA TGTGCCAGCAGTAGGACAGGGGGCGGCTACACCTTC. It specifies CASSRTGGGYTF.

This clone appeared a single time. The chain employs TRBV11-3 and TRBJ2-2, with 8 nucleotides matching TRBD1. The trim removed 1 base at V and 3 bases at J, leaving 4 bases unmatched. Germline values: CDR1 SGHNT, CDR2 YENEEA. The CDR3 has 16 amino acids. The CDR3 loop reads CASSLGGRGHTGELFF. The CDR3 nucleotides are TGTGCCAGCAGCTTAGGCGGCAGGGGGCACACCGGGGAGCTGTTTTTT.

The chain links TRBV5-8 to TRBJ1-6; D not resolved. Germline CDR1 is SGHTS and CDR2 is YDEGEE. The V end was cut by 4 bases, the J end by 9 bases, with 17 bases between. The CDR3 contains 15 residues. CDR3 DNA: TGTGCCAGCAGCCGCGGGAGGGTCCAGAGTTCACCCCTCCACTTT. Translated, it gives CASSRGRVQSSPLHF.

The chain joins TRBV5-1 to TRBJ2-1; D is possibly TRBD2 (6 bases). The CDR3 is 19 residues long. V was cut by 2 bases and J by 0 bases, with 21 bases left in between. CDR1 and CDR2 from the germline V gene are SGHRS and YFSETQ. CDR3 in DNA: TGCGCCAGCAGCTTTCGACCGGGCGGGGACCCCAGCTCCTACAATGAGCAGTTCTTC. Protein: CASSFRPGGDPSSYNEQFF.